What follows are 2 T cell receptor beta chains derived from one specimen sequenced in a study of blood T cells in healthy people across ages. A second PCR of about 6 to 12 cycles used a sample-barcoded 5' primer and a J-beta primer mix. TCRdb redid the calling of the 5' RACE reads with MiXCR, one entry per CDR3 protein. The sample yields roughly 1,300,000 distinct CDR3 sequences, approximately 60% seen once. Sequenced input: blood. The receptor set was obtained from a man between 18 and 29 years old in good health.

V usage is TRBV5-1 and J usage is TRBJ2-2; D unresolved. V gave up 0 bases and J gave up 9 bases, with 6 bases separating them. The CDR3 extends over 12 amino acids. Looked up from germline, CDR1 is SGHRS and CDR2 is YFSETQ. CDR3 DNA: TGCGCCAGCAGCTTGGATCCCAGGGAGCTGTTTTTT. It translates to CASSLDPRELFF.

About this clonotype: One junction end does not reproduce the germline sequence, and a read error may be involved. This chain connects TRBV5-1 to TRBJ2-7; D call uncertain. The CDR3 totals 12 residues. The germline V gene has CDR1 SGHRS and CDR2 YFSETQ. The CDR3, as DNA: TGCTCCAGCAGCCTAGGATACAATGAGCAGTACTTC. Translated, it gives CSSSLGYNEQYF.